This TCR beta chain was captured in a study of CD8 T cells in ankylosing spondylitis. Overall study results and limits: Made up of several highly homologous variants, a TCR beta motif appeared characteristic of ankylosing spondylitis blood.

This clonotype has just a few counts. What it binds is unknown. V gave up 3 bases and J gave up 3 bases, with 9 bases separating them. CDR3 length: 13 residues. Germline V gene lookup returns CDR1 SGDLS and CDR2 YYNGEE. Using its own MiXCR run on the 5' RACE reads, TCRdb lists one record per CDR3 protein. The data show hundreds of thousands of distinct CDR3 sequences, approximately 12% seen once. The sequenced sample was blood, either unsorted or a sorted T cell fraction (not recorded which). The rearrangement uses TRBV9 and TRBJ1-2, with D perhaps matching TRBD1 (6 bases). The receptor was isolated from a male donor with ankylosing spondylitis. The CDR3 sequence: CASSGYRDYGYTF. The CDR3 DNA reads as TGTGCCAGCAGCGGCTACAGGGACTATGGCTACACCTTC.